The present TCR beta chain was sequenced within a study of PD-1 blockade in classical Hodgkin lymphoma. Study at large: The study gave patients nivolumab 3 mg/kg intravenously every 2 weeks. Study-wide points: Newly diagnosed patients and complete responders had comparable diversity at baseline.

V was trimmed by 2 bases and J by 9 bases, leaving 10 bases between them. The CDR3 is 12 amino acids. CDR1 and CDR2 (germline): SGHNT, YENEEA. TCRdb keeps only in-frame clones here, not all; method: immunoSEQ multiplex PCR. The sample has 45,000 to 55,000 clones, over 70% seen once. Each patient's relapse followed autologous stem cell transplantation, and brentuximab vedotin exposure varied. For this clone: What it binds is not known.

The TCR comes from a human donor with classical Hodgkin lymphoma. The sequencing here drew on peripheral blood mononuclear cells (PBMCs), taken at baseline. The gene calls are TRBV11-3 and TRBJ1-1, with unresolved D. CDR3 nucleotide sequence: TGTGCCAGCAGCTTATCCCGGGATAAAGCTTTCTTT. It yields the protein CASSLSRDKAFF. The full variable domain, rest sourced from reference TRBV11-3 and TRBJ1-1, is EAGVVQSPRYKIIEKKQPVAFWCNPISGHNTLYWYLQNLGQGPELLIRYENEEAVDDSQLPKDRFSAERLKGVDSTLKIQPAELGDSAVYLCASSLSRDKAFFGQGTRLTVV.